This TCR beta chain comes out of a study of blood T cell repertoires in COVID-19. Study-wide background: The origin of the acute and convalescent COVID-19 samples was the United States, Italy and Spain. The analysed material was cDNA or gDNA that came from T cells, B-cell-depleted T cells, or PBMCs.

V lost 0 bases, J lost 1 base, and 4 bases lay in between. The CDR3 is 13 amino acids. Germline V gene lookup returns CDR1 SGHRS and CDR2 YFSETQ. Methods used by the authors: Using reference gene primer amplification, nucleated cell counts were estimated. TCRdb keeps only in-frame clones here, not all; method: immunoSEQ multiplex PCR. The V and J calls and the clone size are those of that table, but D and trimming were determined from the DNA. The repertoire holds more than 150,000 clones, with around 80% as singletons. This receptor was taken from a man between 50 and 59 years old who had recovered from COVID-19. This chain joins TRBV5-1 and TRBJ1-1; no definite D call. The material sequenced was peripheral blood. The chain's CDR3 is CASSLDRNTEAFF. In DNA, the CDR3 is TGCGCCAGCAGCTTGGACAGGAACACTGAAGCTTTCTTT. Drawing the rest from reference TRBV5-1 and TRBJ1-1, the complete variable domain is KAGVTQTPRYLIKTRGQQVTLSCSPISGHRSVSWYQQTPGQGLQFLFEYFSETQRNKGNFPGRFSGRQFSNSRSEMNVSTLELGDSALYLCASSLDRNTEAFFGQGTRLTVV.